Presented here are 21 T cell receptor beta chains from one specimen sequenced in a study of CD8+ T cells in alopecia areata. Extraction of RNA preceded its reverse transcription into cDNA, which served as the sequencing template. Some clones are missing from TCRdb's copy, which holds only in-frame ones; the method was immunoSEQ multiplex PCR. In the table there are about 110,000 clones, 45% to 70% of which are singletons. Input material: CD8+ T cells sorted from blood. The receptors stem from a human donor in good health.

The chain carries TRBV6-5 and TRBJ2-1, with 9 nucleotides matching TRBD1. This CDR3 spans 13 amino acids. Germline V gives CDR1 MNHEY, CDR2 SVGAGI. The ends lost 6 bases at V and 5 bases at J; junction bases unmatched: 2. The CDR3 here is CASRGQGDNEQFF. For the CDR3, the DNA is TGTGCCAGCAGGGGACAGGGAGACAATGAGCAGTTCTTC.

This sequence joins TRBV13 and TRBJ2-7; 10 bases are a match to TRBD2. Germline trimming cut 5 bases from V and 3 bases from J; bases unmatched to any gene: 10. The CDR3 is 16 amino acids. In germline, CDR1 is PRHDT, CDR2 FYEKMQ (reference sequence). As DNA, the CDR3 is TGTGCCAGCAGCGGGCTATCCGGGACTAGCGACTACGAGCAGTACTTC. Amino acids: CASSGLSGTSDYEQYF.

This clone was counted between two and nine times. J is TRBJ2-6 and V is TRBV4-1, with a tentative D call TRBD1 (6 bases). The V gene's germline CDR1 is MGHRA and CDR2 YSYEKL. V was clipped by 7 bases and J by 2 bases, with 15 bases between them. The CDR3 loop spans 16 amino acids. CDR3 sequence (DNA): TGCGCCAGCACCACTCCAGGGGAAGCTGGGGCCAACGTCCTGACTTTC. Protein sequence: CASTTPGEAGANVLTF.

This clone was seen more than once but under ten times. The chain joins TRBV7-9 to TRBJ2-5, with 13 bases fitting TRBD2. The germline CDR1 and CDR2 sequences are SEHNR and FQNEAQ (reference sequence). Germline trimming cut 5 bases from V and 4 bases from J; bases unmatched to any gene: 7. The CDR3 totals 16 residues. CDR3 region: CASSGTSGGARETQYF. The CDR3 coding sequence is TGTGCCAGCAGCGGAACTAGCGGGGGGGCGAGAGAGACCCAGTACTTC. The full variable domain, its missing parts supplied by reference TRBV7-9 and TRBJ2-5, is DTGVSQNPRHKITKRGQNVTFRCDPISEHNRLYWYRQTLGQGPEFLTYFQNEAQLEKSRLLSDRFSAERPKGSFSTLEIQRTEQGDSAMYLCASSGTSGGARETQYFGPGTRLLVL.

The chain recombines TRBV7-9 with TRBJ2-6; D remains ambiguous. V was clipped by 8 bases and J by 9 bases, with 17 bases between them. Germline V lookup: CDR1 SEHNR, CDR2 FQNEAQ (reference sequence). The CDR3 covers 14 residues. This CDR3 reads CASLEGSSLNVLTF. CDR3 coding DNA: TGTGCCAGCCTTGAAGGTTCCTCCCTCAACGTCCTGACTTTC.

This chain uses TRBV28 with TRBJ2-3; D is perhaps TRBD1 (6 bases). Germline V gene sequence: CDR1 MDHEN, CDR2 SYDVKM. With 3 bases removed from V and 6 bases from J, the gap between germline ends came to 10 bases. The CDR3 spans 13 residues. Here the CDR3 DNA reads TGTGCCAGCAGTTTGGGAACAGGGGATACGCAGTATTTT. It encodes CASSLGTGDTQYF.

This clone was counted once. This rearrangement joins TRBV7-8 to TRBJ1-1; D remains unclear. Trimming took off 4 bases at V and 1 base at J, with 10 bases between the two ends. The length of the CDR3 is 14 residues. Germline CDR1 and CDR2: SGHVS and FQNEAQ. The CDR3 here is CASSSDQRNTEAFF. Written as DNA, the CDR3 is TGTGCCAGCAGCTCTGACCAACGGAACACTGAAGCTTTCTTT. The entire variable domain, with the rest obtained from reference TRBV7-8 and TRBJ1-1, is as follows: GAGVSQSPRYKVAKRGQDVALRCDPISGHVSLFWYQQALGQGPEFLTYFQNEAQLDKSGLPSDRFFAERPEGSVSTLKIQRTQQEDSAVYLCASSSDQRNTEAFFGQGTRLTVV.

This clone turned up a few times. The V and J genes are TRBV4-1 and TRBJ1-2; D might be TRBD1 (6 bases). Germline loops: CDR1 MGHRA, CDR2 YSYEKL. The ends were cut back, 0 bases at V and 4 bases at J, with 15 bases in the middle. The length of the CDR3 is 16 residues. CDR3 in amino acids: CASSQDSGADGYGYTF. CDR3 nucleotide sequence: TGCGCCAGCAGCCAAGACTCAGGGGCGGATGGCTATGGCTACACCTTC.

The V call is TRBV4-3, the J call TRBJ1-1; maybe TRBD1 (6 bases). V lost 4 bases and J lost 2, with 17 bases in between. Germline CDR1 and CDR2: LGHNA and YSLEER. The CDR3 runs to 16 residues. The CDR3 bases are TGCGCCAGCAGCCCGACAACAGGGCTGAAAAACACTGAAGCTTTCTTT. It is translated as CASSPTTGLKNTEAFF.

The rearrangement joins TRBV2 to TRBJ1-2; TRBD1 matches 9 bases. This CDR3 comprises 13 residues. Losses at the gene ends were 4 bases for V and 7 bases for J; bases not matched to a gene: 4. Germline V gene data show CDR1 as SNHLY and CDR2 as FYNNEI. This CDR3 is CASSVWDRVGYTF. DNA for the CDR3: TGTGCCAGCAGTGTCTGGGACAGGGTTGGCTACACCTTC.

J is TRBJ1-1 and V is TRBV9, with D unclear. Trimming took off 3 bases at V and 0 bases at J, with 3 bases between the two ends. CDR3 length: 12 residues. Per germline, CDR1 SGDLS and CDR2 YYNGEE. This CDR3 reads CASSGMNTEAFF. The CDR3 bases are TGTGCCAGCAGCGGAATGAACACTGAAGCTTTCTTT. The full variable domain, its missing parts supplied by reference TRBV9 and TRBJ1-1, is DSGVTQTPKHLITATGQRVTLRCSPRSGDLSVYWYQQSLDQGLQFLIQYYNGEERAKGNILERFSAQQFPDLHSELNLSSLELGDSALYFCASSGMNTEAFFGQGTRLTVV.

The chain joins TRBV9 to TRBJ2-1, with 8 bases identical to TRBD2. There are 15 residues in the CDR3. Germline lookup yields CDR1 SGDLS and CDR2 YYNGEE. Trimming at V came to 3 bases and at J to 8 bases, leaving 10 bases not matched to a gene. CDR3 sequence reads: CASSGGGGTSDEQFF. CDR3 in DNA: TGTGCCAGCAGCGGAGGGGGTGGGACTAGTGATGAGCAGTTCTTC.

The chain links TRBV11-2 to TRBJ2-4, with TRBD1 matching 9 bases. The germline V gene encodes CDR1 SGHAT and CDR2 FQNNGV. The length of the CDR3 is 16 residues. Trimming cost V 6 bases and J 4 bases; bases outside gene matches: 10. The CDR3 loop reads CASRTPGQGTKNIQYF. The CDR3 nucleotides are TGTGCCAGCAGGACACCGGGACAGGGTACTAAAAACATTCAGTACTTC.

The chain employs TRBV29-1 and TRBJ2-3, with a weak D call TRBD2 (6 bases). The V gene's germline CDR1 is SQVTM and CDR2 ANQGSEA. V lost 1 base, J lost 6 bases, and 14 bases lay in between. This CDR3 region has 14 residues. The CDR3 DNA is TGCAGCGTTGAAGTGGCGGGGACGCAGGATACGCAGTATTTT. Amino acid sequence: CSVEVAGTQDTQYF.

The chain uses TRBV13 and TRBJ2-1, with D perhaps TRBD2 (6 bases). In germline, CDR1 is PRHDT, CDR2 FYEKMQ (reference sequence). The V and J ends lost 2 bases and 15 bases respectively, with 14 bases between them. There are 12 residues in the CDR3. CDR3 coding DNA: TGTGCCAGCAGCTTATACGGAGGGTGTTTGTTCTTC. Translation gives CASSLYGGCLFF.

The V and J genes are TRBV15 and TRBJ2-6; D uncertain. The CDR3 is made up of 16 amino acids. CDR1 is LNHNV and CDR2 is YYDKDF in the germline V gene (reference sequence). V lost 1 base and J lost 1, with 8 bases in between. CDR3 DNA: TGTGCCACCAGCAGAGCTTTTGGATCTGGGGCCAACGTCCTGACTTTC. It codes for CATSRAFGSGANVLTF.

The chain joins TRBV9 to TRBJ1-1; 11 bases align to TRBD1. CDR1 is SGDLS and CDR2 is YYNGEE in the germline V gene. This CDR3 region has 13 residues. The J segment lost 6 bases and the V segment lost 5 bases, leaving 3 bases of the junction unmatched. The CDR3 DNA is TGTGCCAGCAGAGGGACAGGGGGATCTGAAGCTTTCTTT. It codes for CASRGTGGSEAFF.

The V and J genes are TRBV14 and TRBJ1-1, with D possibly matching TRBD1 (5 bases). V was pared by 4 bases and J by 10 bases, with 16 bases between. CDR3 length equals 13 residues. The V gene's germline CDR1 is SGHDN and CDR2 FVKESK. DNA for the CDR3: TGTGCCAGCAGCCCGGGACCCCTCCACGGAGCTTTCTTT. Its protein product is CASSPGPLHGAFF.

V is TRBV18 and J is TRBJ2-3; the D is unclear. The CDR3 length is 15 residues. CDR1 and CDR2 (germline): KGHSH, LQKENI. Trimming shortened V by 3 bases and J by 3 bases, and 13 bases separated the two germline ends. CDR3 nucleotide sequence: TGTGCCAGCTCACCCACTCGGGCCTTAACAGATACGCAGTATTTT. Its translation: CASSPTRALTDTQYF.

The DNA for the CDR3 is TGTGCCAGCAGCAGTTTGGTGGACTACGGCACAGATACGCAGTATTTT. It specifies CASSSLVDYGTDTQYF. The chain links TRBV27 to TRBJ2-3, with D possibly matching TRBD2 (6 bases). CDR3 length: 16 residues. Deletions cut 6 bases from V and 1 base from J, with 17 bases between. Germline V gene sequence: CDR1 MNHEY, CDR2 SMNVEV (reference sequence).

This clone has just a few counts. The rearrangement uses TRBV10-3 and TRBJ2-3, with D unresolved. The CDR3 has 13 amino acids. Germline-derived CDR1 and CDR2 are ENHRY and SYGVKD. The ends were cut back, 0 bases at V and 4 bases at J, with 5 bases in the middle. CDR3 nucleotides: TGTGCCATCAGTGAGTCTCTCCCAGATACGCAGTATTTT. Protein product: CAISESLPDTQYF.